This T cell receptor (beta chain) was profiled in a study of T cells in Graves' hyperthyroidism and ophthalmopathy. Study information: Specimen type is peripheral blood, collected at initial diagnosis prior to any treatment. Study-wide results and caveats: In blood, most of the thyroid clonotypes expanded above 0.001 were also present. By a 13 V-J model, ophthalmopathy was set apart from stable hyperthyroidism.

CDR3 length equals 13 residues. V lost 5 bases and J 2 bases, leaving 9 bases between the germline ends. Lactation, pregnancy, other autoimmune disease or uncontrolled infection led to exclusion of patients. Amplification yielded TCR beta CDR3 regions, with RNA transcripts as the source. TCR CDR3 underwent first-round RT-PCR with the HTBI primer set. TCRdb used MiXCR to reprocess the multiplex PCR reads, holding one entry per CDR3 protein. The data hold approximately 400,000 distinct CDR3 sequences, with about a sixth observed a single time. This clonotype was picked up a small number of times. Its matching antigen is unknown.

The origin of this receptor is a woman between 18 and 29 years old with Graves' hyperthyroidism that later progressed to Graves' ophthalmopathy. The specimen was blood. The chain has TRBV12-3 or TRBV12-4 and TRBJ2-5; D unclear. The DNA for the CDR3 is TGTGCCAGCAGTACTTATCCTCAAGAGACCCAGTACTTC. It yields the protein CASSTYPQETQYF.